The next 6 T cell receptor beta chains were all read from a single sample in a study of cytomegalovirus exposure and HLA in healthy donors. The study ran its PCR with 60 Vbeta and 13 Jbeta primers. Produced via immunoSEQ multiplex PCR; TCRdb's table is partial and in-frame only. The profile shows around 98,000 clones, more than 70% of them singletons. Material: PBMCs. The source is a woman in her thirties or forties in good health and CMV-seronegative.

The rearrangement uses TRBV5-4 and TRBJ2-5; D might be TRBD1 (5 bases). The germline gives CDR1 SGHNT, CDR2 YYREEE (reference sequence). The CDR3 spans 12 residues. The ends were cut back, 4 bases at V and 5 bases at J, with 9 bases in the middle. CDR3 sequence: CASSNPGETQYF. The CDR3 region has the DNA TGTGCCAGCAGCAACCCAGGGGAGACCCAGTACTTC.

This rearrangement joins TRBV30 to TRBJ2-6; D remains unclear. Deletions cut 1 base from V and 1 base from J, with 8 bases between. The CDR3 is made up of 15 amino acids. Germline assignment: CDR1 GTSNPN and CDR2 SVGIG (reference sequence). CDR3 nucleotide sequence: TGTGCCTGGAGTGGGGCCGTATCTGGGGCCAACGTCCTGACTTTC. It translates to CAWSGAVSGANVLTF.

The V call is TRBV2, the J call TRBJ2-1; 7 bases fit TRBD1. Germline values: CDR1 SNHLY, CDR2 FYNNEI. V shed 1 base, J shed 8 bases, and the junction held 8 bases outside the gene matches. There are 15 residues in the CDR3. This CDR3 is CASSEVPGGYHEQFF. CDR3 sequence (DNA): TGTGCCAGCAGTGAAGTGCCAGGGGGTTACCATGAGCAGTTCTTC.

This clone was found once. The chain joins TRBV2 to TRBJ1-2, with TRBD1 matching over 7 bases. The germline gives CDR1 SNHLY, CDR2 FYNNEI. The CDR3 is made up of 15 amino acids. V lost 5 bases to trimming and J lost 7 bases; unmatched junction nucleotides: 13. The CDR3 nucleotides read TGTGCCAGCAGTCTATGGGACAGCATGGGATCTGGCTACACCTTC. As protein: CASSLWDSMGSGYTF.

This chain uses TRBV2 with TRBJ2-4, with a tentative D call TRBD2 (5 bases). CDR1 and CDR2 (germline): SNHLY, FYNNEI. There are 15 residues in the CDR3. The V gene lost 8 bases and the J gene lost 7 bases, with 21 bases spanning the gap. The CDR3 is CASSGGSGMTNIQYF. CDR3 in DNA: TGTGCCAGCTCAGGCGGGTCCGGGATGACGAACATTCAGTACTTC.

The table lists this clone with a few counts. The chain couples TRBV30 to TRBJ1-1; 8 nucleotides line up with TRBD1. From germline, CDR1 is GTSNPN and CDR2 SVGIG (reference sequence). V was pared by 2 bases and J by 0 bases, with 2 bases of the junction left unmatched. The CDR3 is made up of 14 amino acids. CDR3 protein: CAWSWGQVNTEAFF. In DNA, the CDR3 is TGTGCCTGGAGTTGGGGACAGGTGAACACTGAAGCTTTCTTT.